This T cell receptor beta chain was profiled in a study of response to subunit inactivated influenza vaccine. There are a few counts of this clonotype. TCRdb ran MiXCR on the RT-PCR reads and lists one entry per CDR3 protein. The sample holds 500,000 to 650,000 distinct CDR3 sequences, roughly 8.2% seen once. The V segment lost 1 base and the J segment 0 bases; nucleotides outside the gene matches: 18. The CDR3 contains 21 residues. V usage is TRBV12-3 or TRBV12-4 and J usage is TRBJ2-1; 7 bases agree with TRBD1. Here the sequenced sample was PBMCs from blood, taken about 23 months after vaccination. The receptor was isolated from a man aged 45 to 75 who received an inactivated influenza vaccine. The CDR3 loop reads CASSLGGVGQVHQISYNEQFF. The CDR3 coding sequence is TGTGCCAGCAGTTTAGGCGGAGTTGGACAGGTCCACCAAATCTCCTACAATGAGCAGTTCTTC.